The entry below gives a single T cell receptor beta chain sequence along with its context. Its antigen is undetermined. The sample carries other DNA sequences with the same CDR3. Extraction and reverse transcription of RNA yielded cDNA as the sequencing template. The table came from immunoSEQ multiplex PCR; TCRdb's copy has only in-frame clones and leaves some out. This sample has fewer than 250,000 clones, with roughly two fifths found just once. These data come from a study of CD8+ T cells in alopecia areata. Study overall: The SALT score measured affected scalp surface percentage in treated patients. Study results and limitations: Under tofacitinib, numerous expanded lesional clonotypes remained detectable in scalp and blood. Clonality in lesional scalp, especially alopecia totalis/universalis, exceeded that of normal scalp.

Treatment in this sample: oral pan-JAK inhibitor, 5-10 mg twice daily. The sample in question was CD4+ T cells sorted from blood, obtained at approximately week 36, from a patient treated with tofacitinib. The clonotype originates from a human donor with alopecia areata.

The CDR3 protein is CAISEGTDTQYF. The CDR3, as DNA: TGTGCCATCAGTGAGGGGACAGATACGCAGTATTTT. The chain couples TRBV10-3 to TRBJ2-3; the D is unclear. Between the trimmed V and J ends, which lost 2 bases and 3 bases, there was a span of 3 bases. The CDR3 runs 12 residues. The germline V gene encodes CDR1 ENHRY and CDR2 SYGVKD.